The 29 T cell receptor beta chains reported below all come from one sample, sequenced in a study of blood T cells in healthy people across ages. Sample-barcoded 5' priming and a J-beta primer mix drove a second PCR of 7 to 11 cycles. Using its own MiXCR run on the 5' RACE reads, TCRdb lists one record per CDR3 protein. The sample holds over 1,300,000 distinct CDR3 sequences; approximately 59% are singletons and the top ten take 6.5% to 8%. What was sequenced was blood. These receptors came from a man between 18 and 29 years old in good health.

The chain couples TRBV4-2 to TRBJ2-7, with D hard to call. Trimming shortened V by 1 base and J by 5 bases, and 15 bases separated the two germline ends. The CDR3 has 15 residues. Germline V gives CDR1 LGHNA, CDR2 YNFKEQ. CDR3 DNA sequence: TGTGCCAGCAGCCAAGGGGTGCGGCCTAGGAACGAGCAGTACTTC. Translated, it gives CASSQGVRPRNEQYF.

The chain carries TRBV28 and TRBJ2-7; 11 nucleotides match TRBD1. With V trimmed by 5 bases and J by 4 bases, 4 bases remained unmatched. CDR3 length: 14 amino acids. Germline V gene sequence: CDR1 MDHEN, CDR2 SYDVKM. For the CDR3, the DNA is TGTGCCAGCAGTCGCTGGGACAGGGGGTACGAGCAGTACTTC. Protein: CASSRWDRGYEQYF.

The gene calls are TRBV5-1 and TRBJ2-7; TRBD1 is a possible D gene (6 bases). Trimming removed 10 bases from V and 4 bases from J, with 15 bases in between. From germline, CDR1 is SGHRS and CDR2 YFSETQ. CDR3 length: 12 residues. The CDR3 DNA reads as TGCGCCGGCTCGACAGGACTTTACGAGCAGTACTTC. Translated, it gives CAGSTGLYEQYF. The full variable domain, its missing parts supplied by reference TRBV5-1 and TRBJ2-7, is KAGVTQTPRYLIKTRGQQVTLSCSPISGHRSVSWYQQTPGQGLQFLFEYFSETQRNKGNFPGRFSGRQFSNSRSEMNVSTLELGDSALYLCAGSTGLYEQYFGPGTRLTVT.

The chain employs TRBV5-6 and TRBJ2-3; TRBD2 matches at 11 bases. The CDR3 has 16 residues. Per germline, CDR1 SGHDT and CDR2 YYEEEE. J gave up 3 bases and V 4 bases, and 7 bases lay outside the gene matches. The CDR3 loop is CASSPLAGVRTDTQYF. Here the CDR3 DNA reads TGTGCCAGCAGCCCACTAGCGGGGGTAAGGACAGATACGCAGTATTTT.

The V and J genes are TRBV20-1 and TRBJ2-1; 9 bases line up with TRBD2. There are 15 residues in the CDR3. Trimming at V came to 3 bases and at J to 12 bases, leaving 15 bases not matched to a gene. Germline V gene sequence: CDR1 DFQATT, CDR2 SNEGSKA (reference sequence). CDR3 in amino acids: CSASRPSGAVDTQFF. For the CDR3, the DNA is TGCAGTGCTAGTAGGCCTAGCGGGGCGGTAGATACGCAGTTCTTC.

The rearrangement joins TRBV6-1 to TRBJ1-5; unclear D gene. The V and J ends lost 5 bases and 5 bases respectively, with 16 bases between them. Germline V gene data show CDR1 as MNHNS and CDR2 as SASEGT. The CDR3 consists of 15 residues. The CDR3 region has the DNA TGTGCCAGCAGTAGATTAGGAACTAGGGATCAGCCCCAGCATTTT. Translation gives CASSRLGTRDQPQHF.

V is TRBV20-1 and J is TRBJ2-4; D may match TRBD1 or TRBD2 (5 bases each). CDR1 and CDR2 from the germline V gene are DFQATT and SNEGSKA (reference sequence). This CDR3 has 17 amino acids. V was shortened by 7 bases and J by 5 bases, with 27 bases between the two germline ends. DNA for the CDR3: TGCAGTGGGAAAAAACGGTCTAGCTCCAGAGGGGAAAACATTCAGTACTTC. Translating it yields CSGKKRSSSRGENIQYF.

The V call is TRBV27, the J call TRBJ2-7, with 16 positions matching TRBD2. Unmatched junction bases numbered 3, after V lost 5 bases and J lost 5 bases. CDR1 and CDR2 from the germline V gene are MNHEY and SMNVEV (reference sequence). The CDR3 runs 15 residues. Written as DNA, the CDR3 is TGTGCCAGCAGTACTGGGACTAGCGGGAGGGACGAGCAGTACTTC. The encoded protein is CASSTGTSGRDEQYF.

This clonotype has more than one count but fewer than ten. The chain carries TRBV7-2 and TRBJ2-3, with 10 bases aligning to TRBD2. Losses at the gene ends were 2 bases for V and 1 base for J; bases not matched to a gene: 6. Germline CDR1 is SGHTA and CDR2 is FQGNSA. CDR3 length: 17 residues. The CDR3 reads CASSLFGTSVGTDTQYF. Here the CDR3 DNA reads TGTGCCAGCAGCTTATTTGGGACTAGCGTTGGCACAGATACGCAGTATTTT.

This chain joins TRBV2 and TRBJ2-3; D not certain. V was clipped by 10 bases and J by 6 bases, with 20 bases between them. The CDR3 covers 14 residues. The V gene's germline CDR1 is SNHLY and CDR2 FYNNEI. The DNA for the CDR3 is TGTGCCACAATAGTCCCGGGCTATGGGGATACGCAGTATTTT. This translates into CATIVPGYGDTQYF. Looking up the rest from reference TRBV2 and TRBJ2-3 gives the full variable domain: EPEVTQTPSHQVTQMGQEVILRCVPISNHLYFYWYRQILGQKVEFLVSFYNNEISEKSEIFDDQFSVERPDGSNFTLKIRSTKLEDSAMYFCATIVPGYGDTQYFGPGTRLTVL.

The rearrangement links TRBV29-1 to TRBJ1-1; TRBD1 agrees at 10 bases. CDR1 SQVTM and CDR2 ANQGSEA come from the germline V gene. With V trimmed by 7 bases and J by 5 bases, 4 bases remained unmatched. The CDR3 spans 12 residues. DNA for the CDR3: TGCAGCGCCGGGACAGGGGAAACTGAAGCTTTCTTT. This gives the protein CSAGTGETEAFF. Combining the CDR3 with reference TRBV29-1 and TRBJ1-1 gives the whole variable domain SAVISQKPSRDICQRGTSLTIQCQVDSQVTMMFWYRQQPGQSLTLIATANQGSEATYESGFVIDKFPISRPNLTFSTLTVSNMSPEDSSIYLCSAGTGETEAFFGQGTRLTVV.

This clonotype showed up just a few times. The chain is built from TRBV4-1 and TRBJ2-5; the D is unclear. CDR1 and CDR2 (germline): MGHRA, YSYEKL. CDR3 length: 14 residues. The V end was cut by 4 bases, the J end by 5 bases, with 14 bases between. CDR3 sequence reads: CASSLRDWAETQYF. For the CDR3, the DNA is TGCGCCAGCAGCCTTCGCGACTGGGCGGAGACCCAGTACTTC.

This chain uses TRBV27 with TRBJ2-3; no firm D call. The CDR3 extends over 14 amino acids. The germline V and J ends were trimmed by 8 bases and 0 bases, with 12 bases remaining between them. The germline CDR1 and CDR2 sequences are MNHEY and SMNVEV (reference sequence). The CDR3 DNA follows: TGTGCCAGCGCCTTAGGGCCTAGCACAGATACGCAGTATTTT. This codes for CASALGPSTDTQYF.

The chain has TRBV29-1 and TRBJ1-5; D uncertain. CDR3 length: 12 residues. Germline V lookup: CDR1 SQVTM, CDR2 ANQGSEA. V lost 5 bases to trimming and J lost 0 bases, with 5 bases between them. As DNA, the CDR3 is TGCAGCGTTTTGGATAGCAATCAGCCCCAGCATTTT. Residues: CSVLDSNQPQHF.

V and J are TRBV20-1 and TRBJ2-7, with 8 bases matching TRBD2. CDR3 length equals 16 residues. V lost 5 bases, J lost 3 bases, and 15 bases stayed unmatched. CDR1 and CDR2 (germline): DFQATT, SNEGSKA (reference sequence). The CDR3 DNA sequence: TGCAGTGCTCCCAACCCCACGGGGGGGCTCTTCTACGAGCAGTACTTC. Translation: CSAPNPTGGLFYEQYF.

A few counts support this clonotype. The V and J genes are TRBV18 and TRBJ2-2, with TRBD1 matching over 7 bases. The CDR3 sequence is 15 residues long. Germline values: CDR1 KGHSH, CDR2 LQKENI. V was clipped by 4 bases and J by 5 bases; unmatched bases: 7. The CDR3 here is CASSLRQGPTGELFF. CDR3 nucleotide sequence: TGTGCCAGCTCACTTCGACAGGGACCGACCGGGGAGCTGTTTTTT.

CDR3 protein: CSARDPASGRAYEQYF. The CDR3 DNA is TGCAGTGCTAGAGATCCAGCTAGCGGGAGAGCCTACGAGCAGTACTTC. The chain has TRBV20-1 and TRBJ2-7; 10 bases line up with TRBD2. This CDR3 is 16 amino acids long. V shed 0 bases and J 2 bases; nucleotides not matched to a gene: 7. The germline gives CDR1 DFQATT, CDR2 SNEGSKA (reference sequence).

This clonotype has ten or more counts. This chain uses TRBV20-1 with TRBJ1-2; D is ambiguous. The V and J ends lost 3 bases and 4 bases respectively, with 15 bases between them. CDR1 is DFQATT, CDR2 SNEGSKA, per germline (reference sequence). The CDR3 has 14 residues. CDR3 nucleotide sequence: TGCAGTGCTAGCCTCAACGAGGTCGGCTATGGCTACACCTTC. Its translation is CSASLNEVGYGYTF.

The table lists this clonotype with a few counts. The V and J genes are TRBV11-2 and TRBJ1-6; D uncertain. The CDR3 sequence is 13 residues long. V was trimmed by 1 base and J by 7 bases, leaving 5 bases between them. CDR1 is SGHAT and CDR2 is FQNNGV in the germline V gene. The CDR3 loop reads CASSLVVNSPLHF. The CDR3 DNA sequence: TGTGCCAGCAGCTTAGTTGTGAATTCACCCCTCCACTTT.

The chain carries TRBV12-3 or TRBV12-4 and TRBJ2-1; 7 positions match TRBD2. The V segment lost 5 bases and the J segment 10 bases; nucleotides outside the gene matches: 5. The CDR3 sequence is 12 residues long. The DNA of the CDR3 is TGTGCCAGCAGTCCGACTAGCAGCGAGCAGTTCTTC. As protein: CASSPTSSEQFF.

The chain employs TRBV5-5 and TRBJ2-1, with D possibly TRBD2 on 6 matching bases. Looked up from germline, CDR1 is SGHKS and CDR2 is YYEKEE (reference sequence). The CDR3 runs to 14 residues. Trimming left V 2 bases short and J 8 bases short, with 14 bases between. The CDR3 loop reads CASSLFREVDEQFF. Written as DNA, the CDR3 is TGTGCCAGCAGCTTATTTAGGGAGGTCGATGAGCAGTTCTTC. The full variable domain, rest sourced from reference TRBV5-5 and TRBJ2-1, is DAGVTQSPTHLIKTRGQQVTLRCSPISGHKSVSWYQQVLGQGPQFIFQYYEKEERGRGNFPDRFSARQFPNYSSELNVNALLLGDSALYLCASSLFREVDEQFFGPGTRLTVL.

This clonotype was counted between two and nine times. The chain combines TRBV5-1 with TRBJ2-3; 10 positions match TRBD2. V trimming: 3 bases; J trimming: 1 base; junction bases outside the gene matches: 11. The CDR3 totals 18 residues. Germline-derived CDR1 and CDR2 are SGHRS and YFSETQ. Here the CDR3 DNA reads TGCGCCAGCAGCTCACTCCTTTCTACTAGCGGGGGCACAGATACGCAGTATTTT. Translation gives CASSSLLSTSGGTDTQYF.

Only one count was recorded for this clonotype. The rearrangement uses TRBV4-2 and TRBJ1-6, with no clear D. The CDR3 extends over 15 amino acids. Germline-derived CDR1 and CDR2 are LGHNA and YNFKEQ. Trimming removed 0 bases from V and 7 bases from J, with 10 bases in between. As DNA, the CDR3 is TGTGCCAGCAGCCAAGAGAGCCCCATGAATTCACCCCTCCACTTT. Its protein is CASSQESPMNSPLHF.

This clonotype was observed a few times. CDR3 in amino acids: CASSFGADQETQYF. CDR3 nucleotides: TGTGCCAGCAGTTTTGGAGCGGACCAAGAGACCCAGTACTTC. The rearrangement joins TRBV12-3 or TRBV12-4 to TRBJ2-5; tentative D call: TRBD2 (5 bases). V lost 3 bases and J lost 0, with 8 bases in between. The CDR3 has 14 residues.

About this clonotype itself: Sequence at one end of the junction differs from germline and may be a read error. Here the CDR3 reads CTSMSTAGGAEAFF. DNA of the CDR3: TGTACCAGCATGTCGACAGCCGGGGGTGCTGAAGCTTTCTTT. The V gene is TRBV6-1, the J gene TRBJ1-1, with TRBD1 as a possible D gene (5 bases). The germline V gene encodes CDR1 MNHNS and CDR2 SASEGT. The CDR3 runs 14 residues.

V is TRBV4-1 and J is TRBJ1-1; TRBD1 is a possible D gene (5 bases). In germline, CDR1 is MGHRA, CDR2 YSYEKL. V was clipped by 4 bases and J by 7 bases, with 16 bases between them. The CDR3 loop spans 14 amino acids. In DNA form, the CDR3 reads TGCGCCAGCAGCCCGGGGGGTCCTGGGTTTGAAGCTTTCTTT. Protein: CASSPGGPGFEAFF.

This clonotype was counted a few times. CDR3 residues: CASSLPFEGLGDEQFF. The CDR3 bases are TGTGCCAGCAGCTTACCCTTTGAAGGGTTAGGCGATGAGCAGTTCTTC. The V and J genes are TRBV11-2 and TRBJ2-1; no clear D. V was shortened by 2 bases and J by 8 bases, with 19 bases between the two germline ends. The V gene's germline CDR1 is SGHAT and CDR2 FQNNGV. The CDR3 contains 16 residues.

This chain connects TRBV27 to TRBJ2-1; 8 nucleotides agree with TRBD2. The V segment lost 7 bases and the J segment 7 bases; nucleotides outside the gene matches: 15. The CDR3 is 16 amino acids. Germline-derived CDR1 and CDR2 are MNHEY and SMNVEV (reference sequence). CDR3 sequence reads: CASTPLVTGGLNEQFF. DNA of the CDR3: TGTGCCAGCACCCCATTGGTAACGGGAGGGTTGAATGAGCAGTTCTTC.

This clonotype appeared a few times. The gene calls are TRBV20-1 and TRBJ2-1, with 11 positions matching TRBD2. Trimming cost V 6 bases and J 5 bases; bases outside gene matches: 6. Germline lookup yields CDR1 DFQATT and CDR2 SNEGSKA (reference sequence). CDR3 length equals 14 residues. The CDR3 region is CSALTSGINNEQFF. The CDR3 DNA reads TGCAGTGCGCTGACTAGCGGGATTAACAATGAGCAGTTCTTC.